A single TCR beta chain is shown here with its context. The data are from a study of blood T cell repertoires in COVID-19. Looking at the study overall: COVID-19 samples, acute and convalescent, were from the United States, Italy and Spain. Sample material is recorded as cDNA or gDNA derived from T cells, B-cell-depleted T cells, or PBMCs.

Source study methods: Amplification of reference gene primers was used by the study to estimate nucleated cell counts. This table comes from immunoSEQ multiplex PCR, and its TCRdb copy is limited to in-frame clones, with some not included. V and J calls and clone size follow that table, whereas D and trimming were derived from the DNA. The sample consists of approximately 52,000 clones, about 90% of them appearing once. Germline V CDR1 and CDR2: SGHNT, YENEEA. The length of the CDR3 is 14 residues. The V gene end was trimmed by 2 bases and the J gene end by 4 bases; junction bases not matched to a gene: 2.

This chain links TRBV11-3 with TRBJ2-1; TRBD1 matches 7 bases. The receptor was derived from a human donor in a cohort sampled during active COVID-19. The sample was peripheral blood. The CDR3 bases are TGTGCCAGCAGCTTAAAGGACAGGTACAATGAGCAGTTCTTC. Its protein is CASSLKDRYNEQFF.